The entry that follows covers one T cell receptor (beta chain) sequence. In the authors' workflow: Reference gene primer amplification gave nucleated cell count estimates. The data were produced by immunoSEQ multiplex PCR, yet TCRdb's version contains in-frame clones alone and is incomplete. The V and J calls and clone size come from that table; D and trimming were worked out from the DNA. Altogether 150,000 to 180,000 clones are present, about 86% being singletons, with the ten largest covering about 31%. These data come from a study of blood T cell repertoires in COVID-19. Study as a whole: Acute and convalescent COVID-19 specimens originated in the United States, Italy and Spain. T cells, B-cell-depleted T cells, or PBMCs supplied cDNA or gDNA.

The CDR3 is 13 amino acids. The V and J ends lost 3 bases and 11 bases, in that order; junction bases with no gene match: 4. From germline, CDR1 is SNHLY and CDR2 FYNNEI. This clonotype originated in a woman aged 55-69 years with acute or convalescent COVID-19. This chain links TRBV2 with TRBJ1-6; 7 positions agree with TRBD1. Material for sequencing was peripheral blood. This CDR3 is CASSETGWAPLHF. The CDR3 DNA follows: TGTGCCAGCAGTGAGACAGGGTGGGCACCCCTCCACTTT.